This T cell receptor (beta chain) came from a study of blood T cell repertoires in COVID-19. Across the study: T cells, B-cell-depleted T cells, or PBMCs supplied cDNA or gDNA.

From germline, CDR1 is LNHDA and CDR2 SQIVND (reference sequence). This CDR3 is built from 14 residues. Trimming pared 8 bases from V and 5 bases from J, leaving 13 bases between. The protocol was immunoSEQ multiplex PCR, while the TCRdb copy is restricted to in-frame clones and leaves out a portion. This sample yields about 37,000 clones, of which 80% are seen a single time; approximately 14% belongs to the top ten. This chain connects TRBV19 to TRBJ1-6, with D possibly being TRBD1 (5 bases). This receptor was obtained from a woman aged 70-85 years with acute or convalescent COVID-19. The sample consisted of peripheral blood. The CDR3, as DNA: TGTGCCAGTCGCCTGACAGCTAATAATTCACCCCTCCACTTT. Its protein is CASRLTANNSPLHF.